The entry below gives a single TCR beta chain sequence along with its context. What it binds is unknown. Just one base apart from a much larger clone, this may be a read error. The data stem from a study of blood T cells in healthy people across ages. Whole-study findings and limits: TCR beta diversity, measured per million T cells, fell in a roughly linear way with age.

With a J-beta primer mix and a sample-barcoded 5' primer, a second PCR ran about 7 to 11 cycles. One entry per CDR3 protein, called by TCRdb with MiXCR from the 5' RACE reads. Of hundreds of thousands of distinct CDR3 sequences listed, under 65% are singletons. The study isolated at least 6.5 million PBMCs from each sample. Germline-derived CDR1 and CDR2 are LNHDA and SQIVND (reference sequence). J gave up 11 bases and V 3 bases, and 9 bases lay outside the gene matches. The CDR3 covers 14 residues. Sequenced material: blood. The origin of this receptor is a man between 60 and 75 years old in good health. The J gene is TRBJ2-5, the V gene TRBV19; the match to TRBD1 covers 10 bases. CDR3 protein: CASSIGTGVNKQYF. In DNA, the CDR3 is TGTGCCAGTAGTATTGGGACAGGGGTAAACAAGCAGTACTTC. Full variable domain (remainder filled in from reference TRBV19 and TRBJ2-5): DGGITQSPKYLFRKEGQNVTLSCEQNLNHDAMYWYRQDPGQGLRLIYYSQIVNDFQKGDIAEGYSVSREKKESFPLTVTSAQKNPTAFYLCASSIGTGVNKQYFGPGTRLLVL.